This T cell receptor beta chain derives from a study of T cells in Graves' hyperthyroidism and ophthalmopathy. The investigators amplified TCR beta CDR3 regions from RNA transcripts. TCR CDR3 regions were first amplified by RT-PCR with HTBI primers. TCRdb re-called the multiplex PCR reads with MiXCR, one entry per CDR3 protein. The sample shows a few hundred thousand distinct CDR3 sequences, more than 20% of them seen only once. This clonotype has at least ten counts. Its antigen is undetermined. General study results and limits: With a median lead of around 6.7 months before onset, the model predicted ophthalmopathy.

Aged 18 to 65, the patients had hyperthyroidism that was newly diagnosed and had lasted under 2 months. Each diagnosis was grounded in clinical symptoms, serum thyroxine and TRAb, thyroid ultrasound, and orbital computed tomography. The sequenced sample consisted of blood. The source of this sequence is a middle-aged man with Graves' hyperthyroidism.

The CDR3 coding sequence is TGTGCCAGCAGTTCGGGGGGCGAGCAGTACTTC. This translates into CASSSGGEQYF. V usage is TRBV12-3 or TRBV12-4 and J usage is TRBJ2-7, with 7 bases fitting TRBD2. The CDR3 runs to 11 residues. The V and J ends lost 4 bases and 6 bases, in that order; junction bases with no gene match: 0.